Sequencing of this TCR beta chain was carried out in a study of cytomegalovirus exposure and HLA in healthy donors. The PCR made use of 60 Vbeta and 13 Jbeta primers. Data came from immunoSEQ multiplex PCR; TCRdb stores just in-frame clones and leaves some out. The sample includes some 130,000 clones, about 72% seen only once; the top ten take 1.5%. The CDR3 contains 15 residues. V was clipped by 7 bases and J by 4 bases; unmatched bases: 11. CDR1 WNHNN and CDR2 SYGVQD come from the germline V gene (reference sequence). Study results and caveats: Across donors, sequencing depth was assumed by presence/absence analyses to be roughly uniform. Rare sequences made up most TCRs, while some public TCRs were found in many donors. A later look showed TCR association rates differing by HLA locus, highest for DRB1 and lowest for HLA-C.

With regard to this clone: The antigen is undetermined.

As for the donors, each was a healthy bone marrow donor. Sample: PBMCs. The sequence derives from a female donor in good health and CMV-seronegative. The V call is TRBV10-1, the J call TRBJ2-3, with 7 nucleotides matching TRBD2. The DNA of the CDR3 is TGCGCCAGCACATTAGCCCGGGGGGTCGCAGATACGCAGTATTTT. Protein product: CASTLARGVADTQYF.